These 23 T cell receptor beta chains came from one sample sequenced in a study of T cell responses to AZD1222 COVID-19 vaccine. Only in-frame clones appear in the TCRdb table, and some are missing; sequencing was by immunoSEQ multiplex PCR. The table includes about 130,000 clones, approximately 90% detected once. The sequencing used peripheral blood, collected on day 0 of AZD1222 vaccination. The receptors stem from an adult in good health.

The chain recombines TRBV5-1 with TRBJ1-1; the match to TRBD1 covers 7 bases. The CDR3 length is 16 residues. Germline CDR1 and CDR2: SGHRS and YFSETQ. The V segment lost 0 bases and the J segment 5 bases; nucleotides outside the gene matches: 10. The DNA of the CDR3 is TGCGCCAGCAGCTTGGCCCCCGACAGGGAGTCGACTGAAGCTTTCTTT. Translated: CASSLAPDRESTEAFF.

The chain has TRBV19 and TRBJ2-3, with D unclear. Looked up from germline, CDR1 is LNHDA and CDR2 is SQIVND (reference sequence). The CDR3 loop spans 14 amino acids. V lost 3 bases and J lost 1, with 8 bases in between. The chain's CDR3 is CASSMELRTDTQYF. The DNA for the CDR3 is TGTGCCAGTAGTATGGAGCTTCGCACAGATACGCAGTATTTT.

The V gene is TRBV4-3, the J gene TRBJ1-6, with D maybe TRBD1 (6 bases). There are 16 residues in the CDR3. CDR1 LGHNA and CDR2 YSLEER come from the germline V gene. With 5 bases removed from V and 7 bases from J, the gap between germline ends came to 18 bases. This CDR3 is CASSVRRDIRNSPLHF. In DNA form, the CDR3 reads TGCGCCAGCAGCGTCCGCCGGGACATAAGAAATTCACCCCTCCACTTT.

The V gene is TRBV7-3, the J gene TRBJ1-5; D unclear. Germline V lookup: CDR1 SGHTA, CDR2 FQGTGA. The V gene lost 2 bases and the J gene lost 7 bases, with 3 bases spanning the gap. The CDR3 covers 11 residues. CDR3 residues: CASSLEQPQHF. CDR3 bases: TGTGCCAGCAGCTTAGAACAGCCCCAGCATTTT.

V gene TRBV11-2 combines with J gene TRBJ1-1; 7 bases match TRBD1. J was trimmed by 1 base and V by 6 bases; bases with no gene match: 2. The germline CDR1 and CDR2 sequences are SGHAT and FQNNGV. CDR3 size: 13 residues. The CDR3 loop is CASSRTGNTEAFF. The CDR3 bases are TGTGCCAGCAGTCGGACAGGGAACACTGAAGCTTTCTTT.

The chain carries TRBV19 and TRBJ2-2; D is possibly TRBD1 (5 bases). The ends were cut back, 3 bases at V and 1 base at J, with 12 bases in the middle. Germline V gene sequence: CDR1 LNHDA, CDR2 SQIVND (reference sequence). CDR3 length equals 16 residues. This CDR3 is CASSIPRTRNTGELFF. CDR3 coding DNA: TGTGCCAGTAGTATTCCAAGGACACGGAACACCGGGGAGCTGTTTTTT.

The CDR3 DNA is TGTGCCAGCAGCTTAACTCAGGGGCGGGAAGCTTTCTTT. Translating gives CASSLTQGREAFF. The chain carries TRBV7-3 and TRBJ1-1; tentatively, D is TRBD1 (6 bases). The germline gives CDR1 SGHTA, CDR2 FQGTGA. The CDR3 extends over 13 amino acids. Between the trimmed V and J ends, which lost 0 bases and 8 bases, there was a span of 10 bases.

The V and J genes are TRBV6-5 and TRBJ1-4; 7 bases map to TRBD1. The trim removed 6 bases at V and 7 bases at J, leaving 5 bases unmatched. The CDR3 extends over 13 amino acids. Germline lookup yields CDR1 MNHEY and CDR2 SVGAGI. The CDR3 region has the DNA TGTGCCAGCAGCGACAGGGTATTTGAAAAACTGTTTTTT. The encoded protein is CASSDRVFEKLFF.

The chain joins TRBV27 to TRBJ1-1; maybe TRBD1 (6 bases). This CDR3 has 15 residues. Germline V CDR1 and CDR2: MNHEY, SMNVEV (reference sequence). The ends were cut back, 1 base at V and 0 bases at J, with 9 bases in the middle. As DNA, the CDR3 is TGTGCCAGCAGTTTATGGGGACACTTGAACACTGAAGCTTTCTTT. Its protein is CASSLWGHLNTEAFF.

The CDR3 DNA reads as TGTGCCAGCGGTCGGGGGGACCCCATGTCCCAGTACTTC. Its translation: CASGRGDPMSQYF. This chain uses TRBV7-9 with TRBJ2-5; 7 positions match TRBD2. The CDR3 spans 13 residues. Trimming cost V 8 bases and J 9 bases; bases outside gene matches: 12. Germline values: CDR1 SEHNR, CDR2 FQNEAQ (reference sequence).

The chain joins TRBV18 to TRBJ1-3, with 9 bases fitting TRBD1. Unmatched junction bases numbered 6, after V lost 4 bases and J lost 2 bases. CDR3 length equals 16 residues. The germline V gene encodes CDR1 KGHSH and CDR2 LQKENI. CDR3 in amino acids: CASSLGRTGAGNTIYF. The DNA of the CDR3 is TGTGCCAGCTCACTAGGCAGGACAGGGGCTGGAAACACCATATATTTT.

The J gene is TRBJ2-7, the V gene TRBV7-9; D unresolved. V was shortened by 6 bases and J by 1 base, with 4 bases between the two germline ends. Germline V gives CDR1 SEHNR, CDR2 FQNEAQ (reference sequence). There are 11 residues in the CDR3. The DNA of the CDR3 is TGTGCCAGCAGTCATTCCTACGAGCAGTACTTC. It yields the protein CASSHSYEQYF. Drawing the rest from reference TRBV7-9 and TRBJ2-7, the complete variable domain is DTGVSQNPRHKITKRGQNVTFRCDPISEHNRLYWYRQTLGQGPEFLTYFQNEAQLEKSRLLSDRFSAERPKGSFSTLEIQRTEQGDSAMYLCASSHSYEQYFGPGTRLTVT.

The V and J genes are TRBV28 and TRBJ1-2; TRBD1 is a possible D gene (6 bases). CDR1 and CDR2 (germline): MDHEN, SYDVKM. The V end lost 5 bases, the J end lost 0 bases, and 13 bases lay between the germline ends. The CDR3 has 15 residues. CDR3 sequence reads: CASSPDRLANYGYTF. The DNA for the CDR3 is TGTGCCAGCAGTCCAGACAGGTTAGCTAACTATGGCTACACCTTC.

The rearrangement uses TRBV15 and TRBJ1-1; no clear D gene. This CDR3 has 13 amino acids. Per the germline V gene, CDR1 is LNHNV and CDR2 is YYDKDF (reference sequence). The germline V and J ends were trimmed by 8 bases and 1 base, with 11 bases remaining between them. CDR3 DNA sequence: TGTGCCACCCGGTCAGCGACGAACACTGAAGCTTTCTTT. Its translation: CATRSATNTEAFF.

The chain joins TRBV10-2 to TRBJ1-1, with D unclear. The CDR3 is 15 residues long. CDR1 is WSHSY and CDR2 is SAAADI in the germline V gene. V was shortened by 0 bases and J by 0 bases, with 8 bases between the two germline ends. CDR3 in DNA: TGCGCCAGCAGTGAGTCAGGACGGGTGAACACTGAAGCTTTCTTT. Its translation: CASSESGRVNTEAFF.

J is TRBJ2-7 and V is TRBV7-8; the match to TRBD2 covers 11 bases. Germline trimming cut 5 bases from V and 7 bases from J; bases unmatched to any gene: 10. Per the germline V gene, CDR1 is SGHVS and CDR2 is FQNEAQ. CDR3 size: 15 residues. The CDR3: CASSPIAGGPREQYF. The CDR3 DNA follows: TGTGCCAGCAGCCCGATAGCGGGAGGGCCGCGGGAGCAGTACTTC.

The chain joins TRBV7-8 to TRBJ1-2; D gene unclear. CDR3 length equals 15 residues. CDR1 and CDR2 from the germline V gene are SGHVS and FQNEAQ. Between the trimmed V and J ends, which lost 5 bases and 3 bases, there was a span of 16 bases. The CDR3 nucleotides read TGTGCCAGCAGCCAAATGAATAGGTTGGACTATGGCTACACCTTC. This codes for CASSQMNRLDYGYTF.

The V gene is TRBV27, the J gene TRBJ2-3; the match to TRBD1 covers 11 bases. V gave up 4 bases and J gave up 6 bases; unmatched junction bases: 6. The CDR3 sequence is 15 residues long. The germline V gene encodes CDR1 MNHEY and CDR2 SMNVEV (reference sequence). CDR3 residues: CASSWGQGVPDTQYF. The DNA for the CDR3 is TGTGCCAGCAGTTGGGGACAGGGGGTCCCGGATACGCAGTATTTT.

The chain recombines TRBV18 with TRBJ1-1; D gene ambiguous. Germline CDR1 and CDR2: KGHSH and LQKENI. This CDR3 is 14 amino acids long. Trimming cost V 3 bases and J 3 bases, with 11 bases left between them. The CDR3 DNA is TGTGCCAGCTCACCGGACGGAGAATACACTGAAGCTTTCTTT. Translated: CASSPDGEYTEAFF.

The genes are TRBV6-5 and TRBJ2-5, with D uncertain. Germline V gene data show CDR1 as MNHEY and CDR2 as SVGAGI. Trimming removed 6 bases from V and 4 bases from J, with 18 bases in between. The CDR3 runs to 15 residues. CDR3 loop: CASRDLTILRETQYF. DNA of the CDR3: TGTGCCAGCAGGGACCTAACCATTTTAAGAGAGACCCAGTACTTC.

In this sample, this clone turned up a few times. The rearrangement uses TRBV29-1 and TRBJ2-1; 7 nucleotides align to TRBD2. With V trimmed by 7 bases and J by 6 bases, 9 bases remained unmatched. In germline, CDR1 is SQVTM, CDR2 ANQGSEA. The CDR3 extends over 13 amino acids. CDR3 sequence reads: CSGAEASGNEQFF. CDR3 sequence (DNA): TGCAGCGGTGCCGAGGCTAGCGGCAATGAGCAGTTCTTC.

The chain combines TRBV5-1 with TRBJ1-4; no reliable D call. The CDR3 is 16 amino acids. Germline V gene sequence: CDR1 SGHRS, CDR2 YFSETQ. V lost 0 bases to trimming and J lost 8 bases, with 17 bases between them. The CDR3 DNA is TGCGCCAGCAGCTTGGCATCGACCTACACGCGCGAAAAACTGTTTTTT. This gives the protein CASSLASTYTREKLFF.

The sample holds one count of this clone. This chain uses TRBV6-1 with TRBJ1-5, with TRBD1 matching over 10 bases. V gave up 3 bases and J gave up 7 bases; unmatched junction bases: 12. The CDR3 is 17 amino acids. Germline V gene data show CDR1 as MNHNS and CDR2 as SASEGT. CDR3 sequence (DNA): TGTGCCAGCAGTGAGCCCGGGTGGGACAGGGGAGGCCAGCCCCAGCATTTT. It codes for CASSEPGWDRGGQPQHF.